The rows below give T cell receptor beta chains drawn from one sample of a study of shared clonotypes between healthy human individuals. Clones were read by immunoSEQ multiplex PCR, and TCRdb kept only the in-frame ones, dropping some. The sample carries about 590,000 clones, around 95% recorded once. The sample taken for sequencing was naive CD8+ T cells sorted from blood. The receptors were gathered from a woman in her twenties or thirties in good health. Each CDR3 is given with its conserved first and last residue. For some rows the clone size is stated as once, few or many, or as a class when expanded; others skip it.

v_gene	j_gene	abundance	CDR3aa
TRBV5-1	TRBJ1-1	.	CASSLGRDEAFF
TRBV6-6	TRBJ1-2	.	CASSYSGMLGYGYTF
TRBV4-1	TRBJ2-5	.	CASSNRLAGLQETQYF
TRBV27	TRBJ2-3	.	CASSGLAGGYNTQYF
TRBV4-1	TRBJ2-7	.	CASSPEQQFYEQYF
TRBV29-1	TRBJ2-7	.	CSVAGTSGREQYF
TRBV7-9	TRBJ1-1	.	CASSRKRTGRITEAFF
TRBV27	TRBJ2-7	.	CASTLRPGSSYEQYF
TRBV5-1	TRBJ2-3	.	CASNGLAGGSTDTQYF
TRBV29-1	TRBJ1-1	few	CSDQGEGTEAFF
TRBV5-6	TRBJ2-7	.	CASSPGPLDRAGYEQYF
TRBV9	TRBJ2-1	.	CASSVGQSSYNEQFF
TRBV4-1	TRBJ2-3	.	CASSYPAGGLTDTQYF
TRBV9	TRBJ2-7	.	CASSPGTSGSPYEQYF
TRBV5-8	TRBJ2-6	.	CASSFGGMGANVLTF
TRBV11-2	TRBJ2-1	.	CASSLAGLGWEGDNEQFF
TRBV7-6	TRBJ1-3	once	CASSSKQGFAGNTIYF
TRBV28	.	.	CASSIAAYEQYF
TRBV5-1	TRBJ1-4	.	CASSPAFGGRPDEKLFF
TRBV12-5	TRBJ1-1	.	CASGEGSPNTEAFF
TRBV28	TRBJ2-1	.	CATRAPAGAYEQFF
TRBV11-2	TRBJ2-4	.	CASSPQTSGRGNIQYF
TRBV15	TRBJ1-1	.	CATSHLNTEAFF
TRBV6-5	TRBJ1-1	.	CASRTQGLNTEAFF
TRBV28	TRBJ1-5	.	CASSQGQGSQPQHF
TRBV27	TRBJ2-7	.	CASGQGAYEQYF
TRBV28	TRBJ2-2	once	CASSTGRAGGANTGELFF
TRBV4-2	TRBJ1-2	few	CASSQDLGAENYGYTF
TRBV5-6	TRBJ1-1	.	CASSLPGWNTEAFF
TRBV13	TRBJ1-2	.	CASSSPSRTGPGYTF
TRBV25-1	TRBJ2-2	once	CASSDVDLYTGELFF
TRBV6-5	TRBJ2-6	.	CASSYSVSGANVLTF
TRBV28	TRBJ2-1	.	CASSFGGRALGNEQFF
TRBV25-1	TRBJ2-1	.	CASSDPAWEQFF
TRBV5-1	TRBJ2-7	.	CASSPGGGSGEQYF
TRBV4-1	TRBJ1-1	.	CASSQGRLNTEAFF
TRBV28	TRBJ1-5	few	CASSFTFQPQHF
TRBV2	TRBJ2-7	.	CASSEGRNPSYEQYF
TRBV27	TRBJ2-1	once	CASSFLWEVGSGSNEQFF
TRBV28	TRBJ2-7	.	CASSLSLRGNSPYEQYF
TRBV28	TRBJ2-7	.	CASSLGGIGYEQYF
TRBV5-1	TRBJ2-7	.	CASSSGRSSYEQYF
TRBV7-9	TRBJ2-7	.	CASSAAFPYEQYF
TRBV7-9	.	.	CASSFWTGRTLEDEQYF
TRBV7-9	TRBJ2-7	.	CASSLAQGGIEEQYF
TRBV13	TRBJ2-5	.	CASSLGWGGGHQETQYF
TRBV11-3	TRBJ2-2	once	CASSTREYTGELFF
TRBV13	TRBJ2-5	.	CASSWLQETQYF
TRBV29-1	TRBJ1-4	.	CSVVEGANEKLFF
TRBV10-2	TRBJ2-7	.	CASSRLAGGGDEQYF
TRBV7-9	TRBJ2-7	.	CASSLAESYEQYF
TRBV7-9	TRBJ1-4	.	CASSLGQGEEKLFF
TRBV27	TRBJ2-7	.	CASSFAGVAWEQYF
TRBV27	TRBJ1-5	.	CASSAGTGGQPQHF
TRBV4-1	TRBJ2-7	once	CASSRLDSNGDEQYF